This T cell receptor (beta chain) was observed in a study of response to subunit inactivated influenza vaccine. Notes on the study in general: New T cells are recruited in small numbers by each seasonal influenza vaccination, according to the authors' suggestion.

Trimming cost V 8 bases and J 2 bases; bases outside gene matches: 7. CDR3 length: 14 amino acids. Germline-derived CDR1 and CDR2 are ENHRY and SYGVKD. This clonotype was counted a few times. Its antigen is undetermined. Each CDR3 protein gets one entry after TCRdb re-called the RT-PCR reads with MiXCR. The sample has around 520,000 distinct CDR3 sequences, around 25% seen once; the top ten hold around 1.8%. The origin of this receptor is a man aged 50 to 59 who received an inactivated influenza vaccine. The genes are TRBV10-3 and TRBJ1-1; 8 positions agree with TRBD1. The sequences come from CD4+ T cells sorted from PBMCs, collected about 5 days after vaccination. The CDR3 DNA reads TGTGCCATCCAACCGGGACAGGCTAACACTGAAGCTTTCTTT. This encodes CAIQPGQANTEAFF.